These T cell receptor beta chains were read from a single sample in a study of cytomegalovirus exposure and HLA in healthy donors. TCRdb's copy holds only in-frame clones and misses some; the assay was immunoSEQ multiplex PCR. The sample has over 150,000 clones; more than 65% are singletons. The sequenced material came from PBMCs. These receptors were collected from a woman aged 18-35 years in good health and CMV-seropositive. The CDR3 runs from the conserved cysteine through the conserved F or W. The order of the fields is clone size, V gene, D gene, J gene, CDR3 DNA, CDR3 protein. The D gene is left open where the match is weak. The size entry is marked missing in some rows and otherwise reads once, few, many or a size class.

>-|TRBV5-1|TRBD2|TRBJ2-3
TGCGCCAGCAGTCTGACGACTAGCGGGAGGCGCACAGATACGCAGTATTTT
CASSLTTSGRRTDTQYF
>-|TRBV28|TRBD1|TRBJ2-3
TGTGCCAGCAGGGGGACAGGCTTTACAGATACGCAGTATTTT
CASRGTGFTDTQYF
>-|TRBV6-4|TRBD1|TRBJ2-7
TGTGCCAGCAGTGCCCCCTCTCCGGGACAGGGAGTCTACGAGCAGTACTTC
CASSAPSPGQGVYEQYF
>-|TRBV7-2|-|TRBJ1-2
TGTGCCAGCAGCTTAGGGGGAGCCGGCGGCTACACCTTC
CASSLGGAGGYTF
>-|TRBV7-9|TRBD1|TRBJ2-5
TGTGCCAGCAGCTTGGGACAGGGGCAAGAGACCCAGTACTTC
CASSLGQGQETQYF
>-|TRBV14|-|TRBJ2-5
TGTGCCAGCAGCCAATTCCCTTCGGGGACCCAGTACTTC
CASSQFPSGTQYF
>-|TRBV9|TRBD2|TRBJ2-1
TGTGCCAGCAGTCCCCAAGGGAGGGGGACTAGAGGCGATGAGCAGTTCTTC
CASSPQGRGTRGDEQFF
>few|TRBV4-2|-|TRBJ2-1
TGTGCCAGCAGCCAAGGATGGCAGTTCAATGAGCAGTTCTTC
CASSQGWQFNEQFF
>-|TRBV5-1|-|TRBJ1-6
TGCGCCATCAACCATTCCTGGCCGGGGAGGATCTCACCCCTCCACTTT
CAINHSWPGRISPLHF
>-|TRBV19|TRBD2|TRBJ2-1
TGTGCCAGTACCCCCACACAGACTAGCGGGGGGGCCAGGGTCCGCAATGAGCAGTTCTTC
CASTPTQTSGGARVRNEQFF
>-|TRBV4-1|-|TRBJ1-2
TGCGCCAGCAGCCTCCCACGAGGTGGCTACACCTTC
CASSLPRGGYTF
>-|TRBV9|-|TRBJ1-2
TGTGCCAGCAGCCCCCAACAGGTACAGACGAACTATGGCTACACCTTC
CASSPQQVQTNYGYTF
>-|TRBV29-1|-|TRBJ1-2
TGCAGCGTTGAAGAACTTAACTATGGCTACACCTTC
CSVEELNYGYTF
>-|TRBV27|TRBD2|TRBJ2-5
TGTGCCAGGTGTCGGCTAGCGGGGGTTCAAGAGACCCAGTACTTC
CARCRLAGVQETQYF
>-|TRBV27|TRBD2|TRBJ2-2
TGTGCCAGCAGTTTTGGGGGGGGTAGACGGAGCGGGGAGCTGTTTTTT
CASSFGGGRRSGELFF
>-|TRBV9|-|TRBJ1-3
TGTGCCAGCAGCCATAATGAGGGCCGGTTTGGAAACACCATATATTTT
CASSHNEGRFGNTIYF
>-|TRBV5-1|TRBD1|TRBJ1-6
TGCGCCAGCAGCTTGTTCGACAGGGGGATTAATTCACCCCTCCACTTT
CASSLFDRGINSPLHF
>-|TRBV5-1|-|TRBJ1-1
TGCGCCAGCAGCTTGGGGGGCTCGAACACTGAAGCTTTCTTT
CASSLGGSNTEAFF
>-|TRBV6-1|TRBD2|TRBJ2-4
TGTGCCAGCAGTCCTAGCGGGGTAAACATTCAGTACTTC
CASSPSGVNIQYF
>-|TRBV11-3|TRBD1|TRBJ2-1
TGTGCCAGCAGCCCAACTAGGGGGCCCTACAATGAGCAGTTCTTC
CASSPTRGPYNEQFF
>-|TRBV6-6|TRBD1|TRBJ1-5
TGTGCCAGCAGTTACTTAGACAGGGGTGAACAGCCCCAGCATTTT
CASSYLDRGEQPQHF
>-|TRBV6-5|TRBD1|TRBJ1-3
TGTGCCAGCAGAGAGACAGGGTATCCTGGAAACACCATATATTTT
CASRETGYPGNTIYF
>-|TRBV7-9|-|TRBJ2-1
TGTGCCAGCAGCTTCCCTGGGGGGAGAGGGGGCAGTGAGCAGTTCTTC
CASSFPGGRGGSEQFF
>medium-sized|TRBV12-5|-|TRBJ1-6
TGTGCTAGTGGTCGGGGAATCCAACAGGGCCCACCCCATAATTCACCCCTCCACTTT
CASGRGIQQGPPHNSPLHF
>-|TRBV12-2|-|TRBJ1-5
TGTGCAAGTCGCTTAGCGCTGTCTTGGGCGATAATAATTCAGCCCCAGCATTTT
CASRLALSWAIIIQPQHF
>-|TRBV11-1|TRBD1|TRBJ1-1
TGTGCCAGCAGCTCTACAGGACAGGTTACTGAAGCTTTCTTT
CASSSTGQVTEAFF
>few|TRBV9|-|TRBJ2-1
TGTGCCAGCAGCGTAGGCGGTGAAGCGTACAATGAGCAGTTCTTC
CASSVGGEAYNEQFF
>-|TRBV11-1|-|TRBJ2-7
TGTGCCAGCATTGGGCAGAGCTCCTACGAGCAGTACTTC
CASIGQSSYEQYF
>-|TRBV10-3|-|TRBJ2-1
TGTGCCATCAGTGAGAACTTTCCGGGGGTCGAGCAGTTCTTC
CAISENFPGVEQFF
>once|TRBV11-2|-|TRBJ2-1
TGTGCCAGCAGCCTCAGCTCCTACAATGAGCAGTTCTTC
CASSLSSYNEQFF